The subject of this entry is one T cell receptor beta chain. What it recognizes is unknown. The V gene lost 2 bases and the J gene lost 0 bases, with 8 bases spanning the gap. The CDR3 loop spans 15 amino acids. CDR1 is SNHLY, CDR2 FYNNEI, per germline. The sample comes from a study of cytomegalovirus exposure and HLA in healthy donors. These donors, healthy bone marrow donors, were studied. Study-level findings and limits: Presence/absence analyses assumed roughly uniform sequencing depth across donors. In a later analysis, a missense DCLRE1C variant was linked to TCR beta V- and J-gene trimming.

13 Jbeta primers and 60 Vbeta primers were used for the PCR. Produced via immunoSEQ multiplex PCR; TCRdb's table is partial and in-frame only. This sample yields about 120,000 clones, of which about 80% are seen a single time; around 2% belongs to the top ten. The TCR sequence derives from a human donor in good health. Sequencing was carried out using PBMCs. The rearrangement uses TRBV2 and TRBJ1-5, with unresolved D. The CDR3 loop is CASSESQISNQPQHF. CDR3 DNA sequence: TGTGCCAGCAGTGAATCCCAGATTAGCAATCAGCCCCAGCATTTT.